Shown below are 20 T cell receptor beta chains from a single sample sequenced in a study of T cell responses to AZD1222 COVID-19 vaccine. TCRdb's table, derived via immunoSEQ multiplex PCR, lists solely in-frame clones and lacks some. The table has around 150,000 clones, about 92% seen once. This material consisted of peripheral blood, taken 28 days after the second AZD1222 dose. The receptor source for this set is an adult who received the AZD1222 COVID-19 vaccine.

The chain is built from TRBV5-1 and TRBJ2-6; no clear D. Trimming removed 5 bases at V and 3 bases at J, with 9 bases between. CDR1 and CDR2 (germline): SGHRS, YFSETQ. CDR3 length: 14 amino acids. The CDR3 spells CASSLSVGANVLTF. Here the CDR3 DNA reads TGCGCCAGCAGTCTTTCCGTTGGGGCCAACGTCCTGACTTTC.

The chain uses TRBV28 and TRBJ2-3; TRBD2 matches 7 bases. From germline, CDR1 is MDHEN and CDR2 SYDVKM. This CDR3 is built from 15 residues. The junction had 13 bases not matched to a gene; V was cut back by 11 bases and J by 2 bases. The CDR3 here is CASTGAGPLTDTQYF. CDR3 DNA: TGTGCCTCCACGGGAGCGGGGCCTCTCACAGATACGCAGTATTTT.

The J gene is TRBJ1-5, the V gene TRBV28, with D maybe TRBD1 (5 bases). The germline V gene encodes CDR1 MDHEN and CDR2 SYDVKM. The CDR3 extends over 16 amino acids. V gave up 2 bases and J gave up 0 bases, with 11 bases separating them. CDR3 DNA sequence: TGTGCCAGCAGTTTAAACACAGGCTATAGCAATCAGCCCCAGCATTTT. Its translation is CASSLNTGYSNQPQHF.

The chain links TRBV18 to TRBJ2-2; D is perhaps TRBD1 (6 bases). V gave up 3 bases and J gave up 7 bases, with 12 bases separating them. The CDR3 runs 14 residues. Germline CDR1 KGHSH, CDR2 LQKENI. CDR3 coding DNA: TGTGCCAGCTCACCCTGGGGGCAGCGCGGGGAGCTGTTTTTT. Protein sequence: CASSPWGQRGELFF.

The gene calls are TRBV6-5 and TRBJ2-5, with D possibly TRBD1 on 5 matching bases. The V end was cut by 0 bases, the J end by 5 bases, with 10 bases between. The length of the CDR3 is 14 residues. Germline CDR1 is MNHEY and CDR2 is SVGAGI. The CDR3 coding sequence is TGTGCCAGCAGTTACTCGGTAGGGGTGGAGACCCAGTACTTC. It translates to CASSYSVGVETQYF.

J is TRBJ1-4 and V is TRBV6-2 or TRBV6-3; maybe TRBD1 (5 bases). The CDR3 runs to 16 residues. Germline values: CDR1 MNHEY, CDR2 SVGEGT. V dropped 2 bases and J dropped 4 bases, with 14 bases sitting between them. CDR3 coding DNA: TGTGCCAGCAGTTACCATCCGGGACGGCTTAATGAAAAACTGTTTTTT. Translated: CASSYHPGRLNEKLFF.

This rearrangement joins TRBV28 to TRBJ1-1; no firm D call. The CDR3 totals 11 residues. Germline CDR1 MDHEN, CDR2 SYDVKM. V lost 3 bases, J lost 9 bases, and 8 bases lay in between. In DNA, the CDR3 is TGTGCCAGCAGTTTCAACTACCAAGCTTTCTTT. It yields the protein CASSFNYQAFF.

This clone showed up just once. The J gene is TRBJ1-1, the V gene TRBV7-3, with D perhaps matching TRBD1 (5 bases). This CDR3 is 14 amino acids long. Germline CDR1 SGHTA, CDR2 FQGTGA. Trimming stripped 6 bases from V and 3 bases from J, with 14 bases between. This chain's CDR3 is CASRPGGAYTEAFF. Written as DNA, the CDR3 is TGTGCCAGCAGGCCGGGAGGGGCCTACACTGAAGCTTTCTTT.

This sequence joins TRBV30 and TRBJ2-1; tentative D call: TRBD1 (5 bases). The V and J ends lost 2 bases and 2 bases respectively, with 7 bases between them. Germline V gives CDR1 GTSNPN, CDR2 SVGIG (reference sequence). This CDR3 is built from 13 residues. The CDR3 reads CAWSQGAYNEQFF. The CDR3 coding sequence is TGTGCCTGGAGTCAAGGGGCCTACAATGAGCAGTTCTTC.

V gene TRBV28 combines with J gene TRBJ1-5, with TRBD1 matching 7 bases. In germline, CDR1 is MDHEN, CDR2 SYDVKM. V was clipped by 0 bases and J by 2 bases; unmatched bases: 4. The CDR3 covers 16 residues. CDR3 sequence reads: CASSLWAGGGNQPQHF. The CDR3 DNA reads as TGTGCCAGCAGTTTATGGGCAGGGGGAGGCAATCAGCCCCAGCATTTT. Looking up the rest from reference TRBV28 and TRBJ1-5 gives the full variable domain: DVKVTQSSRYLVKRTGEKVFLECVQDMDHENMFWYRQDPGLGLRLIYFSYDVKMKEKGDIPEGYSVSREKKERFSLILESASTNQTSMYLCASSLWAGGGNQPQHFGDGTRLSIL.

V is TRBV18 and J is TRBJ2-5; D is possibly TRBD2 (6 bases). CDR3 length: 14 amino acids. The germline V and J ends were trimmed by 5 bases and 2 bases, with 12 bases remaining between them. CDR1 and CDR2 from the germline V gene are KGHSH and LQKENI. In DNA form, the CDR3 reads TGTGCCAGCTCATCAACCGGGGGACAAGAGACCCAGTACTTC. It specifies CASSSTGGQETQYF.

CDR3 amino acids: CASSRFGTVVSGANVLTF. Written as DNA, the CDR3 is TGTGCCAGCAGTCGCTTTGGGACAGTAGTCTCTGGGGCCAACGTCCTGACTTTC. This chain links TRBV28 with TRBJ2-6; 7 bases fit TRBD1. The CDR3 totals 18 residues. Germline loops: CDR1 MDHEN, CDR2 SYDVKM. Trimming cost V 5 bases and J 0 bases; bases outside gene matches: 10.

To note about this clone: A junction boundary mismatches the germline segment, possibly from a read error. The rearrangement links TRBV3-1 (or the pseudogene TRBV3-2) to TRBJ2-7, with TRBD2 identical over 15 bases. The CDR3 sequence is 18 residues long. The germline CDR1 and CDR2 sequences are LGHDT and YNNKEL (reference sequence). CDR3 DNA: TGTGCCAGCAGACAAGCCGAGGGACTAGCGGGAGGCCTAAACGAGCAGTACTTC. Translation: CASRQAEGLAGGLNEQYF.

CDR3 sequence reads: CAIRTGNSPLHF. The CDR3 DNA follows: TGTGCCATCAGAACAGGAAATTCACCCCTCCACTTT. The rearrangement joins TRBV10-3 to TRBJ1-6; D might be TRBD1 (5 bases). V dropped 6 bases and J dropped 7 bases, with 7 bases sitting between them. Germline V CDR1 and CDR2: ENHRY, SYGVKD. CDR3 length: 12 residues.

The V gene is TRBV7-9, the J gene TRBJ2-2; D not certain. V was clipped by 1 base and J by 11 bases, with 8 bases between them. CDR1 SEHNR and CDR2 FQNEAQ come from the germline V gene (reference sequence). CDR3 length equals 12 residues. The CDR3 here is CASSLDIAELFF. CDR3 nucleotides: TGTGCCAGCAGCTTAGATATCGCCGAGCTGTTTTTT.

The chain recombines TRBV11-2 with TRBJ2-1, with D tentatively TRBD1 (5 bases). The germline V and J ends were trimmed by 5 bases and 0 bases, with 11 bases remaining between them. The CDR3 totals 15 residues. Germline V lookup: CDR1 SGHAT, CDR2 FQNNGV. The CDR3 DNA follows: TGTGCCAGCAGCGGGGCGGTTAGCTCCTACAATGAGCAGTTCTTC. This translates into CASSGAVSSYNEQFF.

The V gene is TRBV7-2, the J gene TRBJ1-2; D may be TRBD1 (5 bases). Germline V CDR1 and CDR2: SGHTA, FQGNSA. V was pared by 5 bases and J by 7 bases, with 23 bases between. CDR3 length: 16 amino acids. The CDR3 here is CASSRPGGEREGGYTF. As DNA, the CDR3 is TGTGCCAGCAGCAGACCGGGAGGGGAGAGGGAGGGTGGCTACACCTTC.

The chain combines TRBV9 with TRBJ2-4; possibly TRBD1 or TRBD2 for D (5 bases each). The CDR3 is made up of 16 amino acids. The germline CDR1 and CDR2 sequences are SGDLS and YYNGEE. V lost 0 bases, J lost 5 bases, and 15 bases lay in between. The CDR3 region has the DNA TGTGCCAGCAGCGTAGGAATTGGGGGTAGACAAAACATTCAGTACTTC. It encodes CASSVGIGGRQNIQYF.

V and J are TRBV29-1 and TRBJ2-1; 12 nucleotides align to TRBD2. The V gene's germline CDR1 is SQVTM and CDR2 ANQGSEA. CDR3 length: 19 residues. With 2 bases clipped from V and 0 bases from J, the junction kept 11 bases outside the gene matches. DNA of the CDR3: TGCAGCGTTGAAATGTCTTTGGCTAGCGGGAGGGTCTCCTACAATGAGCAGTTCTTC. It yields the protein CSVEMSLASGRVSYNEQFF.

V gene TRBV18 combines with J gene TRBJ1-2; 10 positions match TRBD1. V was clipped by 6 bases and J by 2 bases; unmatched bases: 3. Germline assignment: CDR1 KGHSH and CDR2 LQKENI. This CDR3 region has 14 residues. In DNA, the CDR3 is TGTGCCAGCTCCGGACAGGGGGAAAACTATGGCTACACCTTC. Its protein product is CASSGQGENYGYTF.